Following are 13 T cell receptor beta chains from one sample sequenced in a study of blood T cell repertoires in COVID-19 (dated by TCRdb to the early 2020s). Library preparation employed the immunoSEQ multiplex PCR assay. Not all clones reach the TCRdb copy of this immuneACCESS table, which keeps in-frame sequences only. Checked studies attribute under half of the gap to unresolved V genes and leave the rest unexplained. The table for this sample lists around 71,000 clones; around 83% of them were counted only once. The ten largest make up under 6% of the sample. The sequenced material came from peripheral blood. These TCRs come from a man older than 75 with acute or convalescent COVID-19.

This clone was detected a few times. The chain recombines TRBV28 with TRBJ1-5; D remains ambiguous. Trimming pared 6 bases from V and 7 bases from J, leaving 16 bases between. Per the germline V gene, CDR1 is MDHEN and CDR2 is SYDVKM. This CDR3 comprises 14 residues. The CDR3 here is CASSRSGLGQPQHF. Written as DNA, the CDR3 is TGTGCCAGCAGCCGTTCCGGACTTGGCCAGCCCCAGCATTTT.

The chain couples TRBV5-1 to TRBJ2-1; perhaps TRBD2 as D (7 bases). This CDR3 contains 19 residues. Germline V gene data show CDR1 as SGHRS and CDR2 as YFSETQ. V lost 3 bases to trimming and J lost 3 bases, with 25 bases between them. The CDR3 here is CASSSQGGAGVLSYNEQFF. For the CDR3, the DNA is TGCGCCAGCAGCTCCCAAGGGGGGGCGGGAGTCTTGAGCTACAATGAGCAGTTCTTC. The full variable domain, rest sourced from reference TRBV5-1 and TRBJ2-1, is KAGVTQTPRYLIKTRGQQVTLSCSPISGHRSVSWYQQTPGQGLQFLFEYFSETQRNKGNFPGRFSGRQFSNSRSEMNVSTLELGDSALYLCASSSQGGAGVLSYNEQFFGPGTRLTVL.

This chain joins TRBV28 and TRBJ1-1; maybe TRBD1 (5 bases). The germline V and J ends were trimmed by 5 bases and 5 bases, with 15 bases remaining between them. Germline V gene data show CDR1 as MDHEN and CDR2 as SYDVKM. This CDR3 comprises 14 residues. The CDR3 DNA follows: TGTGCCAGCAGTGGAGGGCAGGGCTGGACTGAAGCTTTCTTT. Translated, it gives CASSGGQGWTEAFF.

The chain joins TRBV28 to TRBJ2-1, with unresolved D. This CDR3 is 14 amino acids long. Trimming stripped 6 bases from V and 9 bases from J, with 18 bases between. The V gene's germline CDR1 is MDHEN and CDR2 SYDVKM. CDR3 DNA: TGTGCCAGCAGCCCTCATACGGGTAGGAGTGAGCAGTTCTTC. This sequence encodes CASSPHTGRSEQFF.

The chain links TRBV7-2 to TRBJ2-5; 10 bases align to TRBD1. The CDR3 is made up of 15 amino acids. Germline V gives CDR1 SGHTA, CDR2 FQGNSA. Germline trimming cut 3 bases from V and 4 bases from J; bases unmatched to any gene: 5. CDR3 loop: CASSLGQGIGETQYF. The CDR3 region has the DNA TGTGCCAGCAGCTTGGGACAGGGGATAGGAGAGACCCAGTACTTC.

V and J are TRBV18 and TRBJ1-3; D not resolved. V lost 3 bases to trimming and J lost 4 bases, with 13 bases between them. CDR1 is KGHSH, CDR2 LQKENI, per germline. CDR3 length: 15 residues. In DNA, the CDR3 is TGTGCCAGCTCACCTATACATGAAACCGGAAACACCATATATTTT. Translated: CASSPIHETGNTIYF. Together with reference TRBV18 and TRBJ1-3, the CDR3 gives the full variable domain: NAGVMQNPRHLVRRRGQEARLRCSPMKGHSHVYWYRQLPEEGLKFMVYLQKENIIDESGMPKERFSAEFPKEGPSILRIQQVVRGDSAAYFCASSPIHETGNTIYFGEGSWLTVV.

The chain joins TRBV19 to TRBJ1-1; perhaps TRBD1 as D (5 bases). The CDR3 runs 14 residues. V lost 6 bases to trimming and J lost 3 bases, with 14 bases between them. Germline V lookup: CDR1 LNHDA, CDR2 SQIVND (reference sequence). Here the CDR3 reads CASSPQGGYTEAFF. In DNA form, the CDR3 reads TGTGCCAGTAGCCCTCAGGGAGGGTACACTGAAGCTTTCTTT.

The chain couples TRBV18 to TRBJ1-1, with TRBD1 matching over 9 bases. This CDR3 has 16 amino acids. The junction had 6 bases not matched to a gene; V was cut back by 4 bases and J by 0 bases. In germline, CDR1 is KGHSH, CDR2 LQKENI. Here the CDR3 DNA reads TGTGCCAGCTCACTAAGGACAGGGGAGTTGAACACTGAAGCTTTCTTT. Its protein is CASSLRTGELNTEAFF.

The V gene is TRBV24-1, the J gene TRBJ1-5; TRBD1 matches at 7 bases. V lost 4 bases, J lost 2 bases, and 7 bases stayed unmatched. From germline, CDR1 is KGHDR and CDR2 SFDVKD. The CDR3 extends over 16 amino acids. Written as DNA, the CDR3 is TGTGCCACCAGTGACGCGACAGGGAAACGCAATCAGCCCCAGCATTTT. It encodes CATSDATGKRNQPQHF.

This clone came up a few times. The chain employs TRBV19 and TRBJ1-2; D is undetermined. From germline, CDR1 is LNHDA and CDR2 SQIVND (reference sequence). V was pared by 5 bases and J by 0 bases, with 13 bases between. The CDR3 sequence is 15 residues long. The CDR3 region is CASSLSTMSNYGYTF. CDR3 DNA: TGTGCCAGTAGTCTGTCTACTATGTCTAACTATGGCTACACCTTC.

The genes are TRBV2 and TRBJ2-7; 7 nucleotides match TRBD1. After removal of 6 bases from V and 3 bases from J, the junction contained 5 bases not matched to a gene. Germline loops: CDR1 SNHLY, CDR2 FYNNEI. The length of the CDR3 is 13 residues. The CDR3 nucleotides read TGTGCCAGCAGCTGGGACAGAGGCTACGAGCAGTACTTC. Translated, it gives CASSWDRGYEQYF.

The J gene is TRBJ2-2, the V gene TRBV7-2, with D uncertain. The germline gives CDR1 SGHTA, CDR2 FQGNSA. The CDR3 totals 13 residues. The V gene lost 3 bases and the J gene lost 2 bases, with 4 bases spanning the gap. The CDR3, as DNA: TGTGCCAGCAGCTTCCTTAACACCGGGGAGCTGTTTTTT. Translated: CASSFLNTGELFF.

The chain employs TRBV11-2 and TRBJ1-2; D perhaps matches TRBD1 (5 bases). The CDR3 is 15 amino acids. Trimming left V 0 bases short and J 8 bases short, with 16 bases between. The germline V gene encodes CDR1 SGHAT and CDR2 FQNNGV. The CDR3: CASSLDQAGLKGYTF. The CDR3 DNA follows: TGTGCCAGCAGCTTAGATCAAGCGGGACTAAAAGGCTACACCTTC. Supplemented by reference TRBV11-2 and TRBJ1-2, the full variable domain reads EAGVAQSPRYKIIEKRQSVAFWCNPISGHATLYWYQQILGQGPKLLIQFQNNGVVDDSQLPKDRFSAERLKGVDSTLKIQPAKLEDSAVYLCASSLDQAGLKGYTFGSGTRLTVV.